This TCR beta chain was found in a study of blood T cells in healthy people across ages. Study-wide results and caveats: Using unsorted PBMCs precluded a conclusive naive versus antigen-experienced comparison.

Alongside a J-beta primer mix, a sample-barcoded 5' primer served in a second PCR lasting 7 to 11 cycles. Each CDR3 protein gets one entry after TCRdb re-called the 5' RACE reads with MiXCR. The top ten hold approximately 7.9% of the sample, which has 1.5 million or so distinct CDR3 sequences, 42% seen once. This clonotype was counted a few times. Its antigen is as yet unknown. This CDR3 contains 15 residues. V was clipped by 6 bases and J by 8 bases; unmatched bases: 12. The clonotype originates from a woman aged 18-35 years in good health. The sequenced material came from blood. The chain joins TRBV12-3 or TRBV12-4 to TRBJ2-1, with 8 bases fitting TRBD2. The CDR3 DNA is TGTGCCAGCAGGTCGGCCGGGACTAGTGTATATGAGCAGTTCTTC. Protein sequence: CASRSAGTSVYEQFF.